This TCR beta chain came from a study of blood T cell repertoires in COVID-19. Overall study context: Sites in the United States, Italy and Spain provided acute and convalescent COVID-19 samples.

Generated by immunoSEQ multiplex PCR, the TCRdb table keeps only in-frame clones and is missing some. Here the sample spans 40,000 to 50,000 clones, roughly nine tenths being singletons. The V segment lost 6 bases and the J segment 14 bases; nucleotides outside the gene matches: 10. CDR3 length: 12 residues. V is TRBV12-3 or TRBV12-4 and J is TRBJ2-3, with TRBD2 matching 8 bases. Sequencing was carried out using peripheral blood. The sequence derives from a young man with active or convalescent COVID-19. This CDR3 reads CASRRLGTRVYF. The CDR3 nucleotides read TGTGCCAGCAGGCGGCTGGGGACTAGGGTGTATTTT.